This T cell receptor beta chain was captured by sequencing in a study of control samples from healthy donors and cancer patients. Sequencing used immunoSEQ multiplex PCR; TCRdb keeps in-frame clones, though not all of them. The table lists under 200,000 clones, nearly 96% of them singletons. V lost 2 bases and J lost 5; bases outside the gene matches: 8. Germline CDR1 reads MNHNY; CDR2 reads SVGAGI (reference sequence). The CDR3 covers 15 residues. The sequenced sample consisted of blood. The sequence came from a woman in her twenties or thirties in good health. V gene TRBV6-6 combines with J gene TRBJ1-1; 7 nucleotides agree with TRBD1. This chain's CDR3 is CASSYRGLGQTEAFF. The CDR3 DNA follows: TGTGCCAGCAGTTACAGGGGGCTGGGGCAGACTGAAGCTTTCTTT.